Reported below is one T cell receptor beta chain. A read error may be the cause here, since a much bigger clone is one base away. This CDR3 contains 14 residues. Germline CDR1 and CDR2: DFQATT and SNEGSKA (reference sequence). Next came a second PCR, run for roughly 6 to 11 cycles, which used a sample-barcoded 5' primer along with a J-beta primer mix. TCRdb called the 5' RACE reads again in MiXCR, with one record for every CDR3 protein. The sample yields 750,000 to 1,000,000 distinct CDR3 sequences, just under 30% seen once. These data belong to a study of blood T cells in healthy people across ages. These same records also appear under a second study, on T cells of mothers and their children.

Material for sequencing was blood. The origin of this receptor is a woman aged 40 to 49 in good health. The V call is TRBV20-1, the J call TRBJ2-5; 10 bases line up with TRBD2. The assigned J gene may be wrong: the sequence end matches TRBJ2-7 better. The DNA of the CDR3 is TGCAGTGGGACTAGCGGACTGGATGGGGACGAGCAGTACTTC. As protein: CSGTSGLDGDEQYF.